The sequence of this TCR beta chain was determined in a study of blood T cell repertoires in COVID-19. About the research overall: COVID-19 samples, acute and convalescent, were from the United States, Italy and Spain. T cells, B-cell-depleted T cells, or PBMCs supplied cDNA or gDNA.

In the study's own analysis: Using reference gene primer amplification, nucleated cell counts were estimated. Profiling relied on immunoSEQ multiplex PCR, and the TCRdb table lists in-frame clones only, not all of them. For V, J and clone size, that table is used; D and trimming come from the DNA. This sample has around 260,000 clones; 75% to 90% occur once, and the top ten carry about 2.1%. The ends were cut back, 1 base at V and 8 bases at J, with 8 bases in the middle. This CDR3 is built from 12 residues. Germline assignment: CDR1 MGHRA and CDR2 YSYEKL. This clone appeared once. The same CDR3 arises from other DNA sequences in this sample as well.

The sequence was obtained from a man younger than 45 with active or convalescent COVID-19. The specimen sequenced was peripheral blood. V usage is TRBV4-1 and J usage is TRBJ1-1, with D maybe TRBD1 (5 bases). The CDR3 spells CASSQVGGEAFF. In nucleotides, the CDR3 is TGCGCCAGCAGCCAAGTCGGGGGGGAAGCTTTCTTT.